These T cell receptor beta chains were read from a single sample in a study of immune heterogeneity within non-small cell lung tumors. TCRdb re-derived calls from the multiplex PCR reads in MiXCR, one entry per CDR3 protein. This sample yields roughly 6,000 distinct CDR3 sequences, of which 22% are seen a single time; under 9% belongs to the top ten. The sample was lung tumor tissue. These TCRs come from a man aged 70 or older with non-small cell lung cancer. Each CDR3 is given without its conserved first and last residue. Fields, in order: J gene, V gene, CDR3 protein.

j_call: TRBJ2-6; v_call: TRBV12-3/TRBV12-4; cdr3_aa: ASLPNAANNVLT
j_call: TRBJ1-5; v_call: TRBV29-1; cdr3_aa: SVVYQGNQPQH
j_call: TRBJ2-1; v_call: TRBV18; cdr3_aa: ASSPLGLMEAEQF
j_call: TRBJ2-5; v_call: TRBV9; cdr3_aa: ASSETTYPRETQY
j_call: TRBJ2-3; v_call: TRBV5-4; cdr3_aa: ASSSGTVLTDTQY
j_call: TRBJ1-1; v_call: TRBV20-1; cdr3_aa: SARDAASTEAF
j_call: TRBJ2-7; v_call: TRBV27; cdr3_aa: ASGDSKSGRFSYEQY
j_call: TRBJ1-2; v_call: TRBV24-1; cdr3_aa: ATSDPMTGFGYT
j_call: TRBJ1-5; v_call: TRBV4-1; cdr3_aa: ASSQGVGGAGQPQH
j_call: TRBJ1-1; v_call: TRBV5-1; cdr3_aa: ASSSKRGTEAF
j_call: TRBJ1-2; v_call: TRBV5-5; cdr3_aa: ASSPTAGPTTYGYT
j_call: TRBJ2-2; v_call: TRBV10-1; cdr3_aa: ASGSGSRPGELF
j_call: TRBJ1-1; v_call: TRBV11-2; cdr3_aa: ASSLRGGTEAF
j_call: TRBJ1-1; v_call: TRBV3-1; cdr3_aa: ASSRGQGILNTEAF
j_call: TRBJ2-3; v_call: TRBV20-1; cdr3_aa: SASSRGPSTDTQY
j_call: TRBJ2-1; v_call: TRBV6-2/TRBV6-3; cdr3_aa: ASSYGRTVGDEQF
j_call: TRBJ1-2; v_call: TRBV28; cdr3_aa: ASSPLPGTGENYGYT
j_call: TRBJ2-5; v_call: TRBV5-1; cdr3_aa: ASTGSLKETQY
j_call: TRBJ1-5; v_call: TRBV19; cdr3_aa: ASSPLGKGSQPQH
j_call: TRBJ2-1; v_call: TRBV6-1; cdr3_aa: ASIGGALNEQF
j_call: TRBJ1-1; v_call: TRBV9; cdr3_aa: ASSVGRRTARNTEAF
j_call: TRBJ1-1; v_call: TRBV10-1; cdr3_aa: ASSVGSGTEAF
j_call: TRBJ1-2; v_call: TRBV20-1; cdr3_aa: SAPAGGRGYGYT
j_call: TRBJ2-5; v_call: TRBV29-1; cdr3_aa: SVEGRLYQETQY
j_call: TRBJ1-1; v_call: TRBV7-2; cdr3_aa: ATKRGRVNTEAF
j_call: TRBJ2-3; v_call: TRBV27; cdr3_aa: ASSLTPPSGLAGDVTDTQY
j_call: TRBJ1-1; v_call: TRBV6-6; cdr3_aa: ASSYWTGDTEAF